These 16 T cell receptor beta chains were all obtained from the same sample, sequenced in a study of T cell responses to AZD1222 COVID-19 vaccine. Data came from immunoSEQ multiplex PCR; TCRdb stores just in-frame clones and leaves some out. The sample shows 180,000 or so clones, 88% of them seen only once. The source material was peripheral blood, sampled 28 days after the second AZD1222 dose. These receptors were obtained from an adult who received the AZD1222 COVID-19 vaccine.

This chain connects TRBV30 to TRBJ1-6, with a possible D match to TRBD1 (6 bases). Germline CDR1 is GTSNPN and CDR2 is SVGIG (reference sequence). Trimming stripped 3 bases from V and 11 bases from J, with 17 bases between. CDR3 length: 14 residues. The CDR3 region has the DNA TGTGCCTGGAGCCTACGGGGGCCGAGAACACCCCTCCACTTT. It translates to CAWSLRGPRTPLHF.

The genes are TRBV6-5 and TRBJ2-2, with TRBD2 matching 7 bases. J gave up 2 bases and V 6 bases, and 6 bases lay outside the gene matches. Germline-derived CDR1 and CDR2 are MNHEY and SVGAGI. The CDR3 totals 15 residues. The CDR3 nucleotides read TGTGCCAGCAGGTCCCCTAGCGGAAACACCGGGGAGCTGTTTTTT. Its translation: CASRSPSGNTGELFF.

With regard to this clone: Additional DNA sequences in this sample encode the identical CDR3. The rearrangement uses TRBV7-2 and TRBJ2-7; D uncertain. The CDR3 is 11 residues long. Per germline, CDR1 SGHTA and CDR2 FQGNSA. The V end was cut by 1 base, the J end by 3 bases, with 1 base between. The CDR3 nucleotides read TGTGCCAGCAGCTTAGACTACGAGCAGTACTTC. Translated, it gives CASSLDYEQYF.

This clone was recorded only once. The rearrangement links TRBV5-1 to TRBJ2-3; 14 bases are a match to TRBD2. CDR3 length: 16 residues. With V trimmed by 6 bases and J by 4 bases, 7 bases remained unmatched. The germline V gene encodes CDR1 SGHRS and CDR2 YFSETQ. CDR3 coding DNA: TGCGCCAGCACCCGGACTAGCGGGAGGATTCCAGATACGCAGTATTTT. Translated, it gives CASTRTSGRIPDTQYF.

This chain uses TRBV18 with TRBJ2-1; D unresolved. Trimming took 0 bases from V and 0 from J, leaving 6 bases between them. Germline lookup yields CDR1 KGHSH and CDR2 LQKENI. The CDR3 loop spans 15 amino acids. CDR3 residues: CASSPPQSSYNEQFF. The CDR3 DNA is TGTGCCAGCTCACCACCACAGAGCTCCTACAATGAGCAGTTCTTC.

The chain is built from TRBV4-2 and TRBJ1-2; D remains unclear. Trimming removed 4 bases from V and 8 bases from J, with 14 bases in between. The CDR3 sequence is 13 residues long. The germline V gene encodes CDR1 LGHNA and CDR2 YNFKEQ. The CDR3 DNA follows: TGTGCCAGCAGCCCCGACGCCACGGGGGGCTACACCTTC. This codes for CASSPDATGGYTF.

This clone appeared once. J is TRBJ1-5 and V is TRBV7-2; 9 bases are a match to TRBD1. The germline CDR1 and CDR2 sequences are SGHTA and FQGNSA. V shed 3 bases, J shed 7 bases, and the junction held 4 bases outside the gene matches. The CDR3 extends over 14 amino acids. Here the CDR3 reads CASSFGTGKQPQHF. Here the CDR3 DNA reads TGTGCCAGCAGCTTCGGGACAGGGAAACAGCCCCAGCATTTT.

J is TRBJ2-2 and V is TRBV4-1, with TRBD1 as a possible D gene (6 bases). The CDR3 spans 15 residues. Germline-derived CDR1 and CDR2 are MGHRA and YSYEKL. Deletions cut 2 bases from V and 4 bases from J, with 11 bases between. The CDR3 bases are TGCGCCAGCAGCCAAAGACAGGCCAGCACCGGGGAGCTGTTTTTT. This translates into CASSQRQASTGELFF.

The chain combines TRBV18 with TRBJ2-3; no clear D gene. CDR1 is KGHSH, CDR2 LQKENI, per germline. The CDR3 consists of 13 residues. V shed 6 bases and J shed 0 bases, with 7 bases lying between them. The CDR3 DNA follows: TGTGCCAGCTCGTATGGGAGCACAGATACGCAGTATTTT. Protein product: CASSYGSTDTQYF.

CDR3 DNA: TGCGCCAGCAGCCCGGGGACAGGGGCCACCGGGGAGCTGTTTTTT. This codes for CASSPGTGATGELFF. V and J are TRBV5-1 and TRBJ2-2; 10 bases align to TRBD1. V dropped 4 bases and J dropped 4; count of bases not matched to a gene: 4. The CDR3 covers 15 residues. Germline assignment: CDR1 SGHRS and CDR2 YFSETQ.

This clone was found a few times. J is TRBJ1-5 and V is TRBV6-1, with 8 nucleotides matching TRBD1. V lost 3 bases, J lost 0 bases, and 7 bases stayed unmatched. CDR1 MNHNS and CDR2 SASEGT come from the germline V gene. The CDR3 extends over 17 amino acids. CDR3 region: CASSDGQGRYSNQPQHF. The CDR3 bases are TGTGCCAGCAGTGACGGACAGGGTCGATATAGCAATCAGCCCCAGCATTTT.

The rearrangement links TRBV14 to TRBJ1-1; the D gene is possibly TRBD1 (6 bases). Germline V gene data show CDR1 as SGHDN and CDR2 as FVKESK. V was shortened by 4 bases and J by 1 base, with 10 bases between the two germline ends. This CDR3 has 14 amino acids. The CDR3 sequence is CASSPQGRNTEAFF. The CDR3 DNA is TGTGCCAGCAGCCCCCAGGGGAGGAACACTGAAGCTTTCTTT.

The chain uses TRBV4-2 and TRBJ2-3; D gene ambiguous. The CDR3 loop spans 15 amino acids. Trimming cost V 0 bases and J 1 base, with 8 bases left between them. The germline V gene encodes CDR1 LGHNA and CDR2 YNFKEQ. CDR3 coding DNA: TGTGCCAGCAGCCAAGATCCCCAGGGCACAGATACGCAGTATTTT. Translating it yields CASSQDPQGTDTQYF.

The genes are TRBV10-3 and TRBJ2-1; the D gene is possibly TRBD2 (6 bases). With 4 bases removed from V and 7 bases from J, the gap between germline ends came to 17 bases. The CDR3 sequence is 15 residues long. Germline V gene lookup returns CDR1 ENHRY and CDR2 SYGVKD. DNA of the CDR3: TGTGCCATCAGTGCAAGGGTAGGGGCGGGAAATGAGCAGTTCTTC. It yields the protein CAISARVGAGNEQFF.

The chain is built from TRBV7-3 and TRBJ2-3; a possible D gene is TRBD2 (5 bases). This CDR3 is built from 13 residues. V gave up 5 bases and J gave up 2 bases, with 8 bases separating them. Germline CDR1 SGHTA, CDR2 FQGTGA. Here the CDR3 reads CASSPDYTDTQYF. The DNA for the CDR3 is TGTGCCAGCAGCCCAGACTACACAGATACGCAGTATTTT.

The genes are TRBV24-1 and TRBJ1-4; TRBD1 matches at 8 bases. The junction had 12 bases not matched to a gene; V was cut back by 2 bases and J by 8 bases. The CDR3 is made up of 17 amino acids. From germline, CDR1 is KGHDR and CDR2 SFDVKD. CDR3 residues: CATSDSATGGEREKLFF. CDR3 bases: TGTGCCACCAGTGATTCGGCCACAGGGGGTGAGCGAGAAAAACTGTTTTTT.